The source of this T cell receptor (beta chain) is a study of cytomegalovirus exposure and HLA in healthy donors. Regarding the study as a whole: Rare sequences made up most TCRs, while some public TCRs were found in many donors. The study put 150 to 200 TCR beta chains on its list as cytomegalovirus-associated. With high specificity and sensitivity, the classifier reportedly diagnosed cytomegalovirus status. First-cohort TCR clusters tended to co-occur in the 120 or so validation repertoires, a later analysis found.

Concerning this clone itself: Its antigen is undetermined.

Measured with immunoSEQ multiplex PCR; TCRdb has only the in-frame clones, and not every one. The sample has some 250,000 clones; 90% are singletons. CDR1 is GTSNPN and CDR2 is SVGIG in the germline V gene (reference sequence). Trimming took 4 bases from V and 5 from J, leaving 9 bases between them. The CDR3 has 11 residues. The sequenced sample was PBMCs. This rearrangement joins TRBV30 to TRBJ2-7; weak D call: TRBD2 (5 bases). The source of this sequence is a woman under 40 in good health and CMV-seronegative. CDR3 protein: CAWTLADEQYF. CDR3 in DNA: TGTGCCTGGACCCTAGCTGACGAGCAGTACTTC.